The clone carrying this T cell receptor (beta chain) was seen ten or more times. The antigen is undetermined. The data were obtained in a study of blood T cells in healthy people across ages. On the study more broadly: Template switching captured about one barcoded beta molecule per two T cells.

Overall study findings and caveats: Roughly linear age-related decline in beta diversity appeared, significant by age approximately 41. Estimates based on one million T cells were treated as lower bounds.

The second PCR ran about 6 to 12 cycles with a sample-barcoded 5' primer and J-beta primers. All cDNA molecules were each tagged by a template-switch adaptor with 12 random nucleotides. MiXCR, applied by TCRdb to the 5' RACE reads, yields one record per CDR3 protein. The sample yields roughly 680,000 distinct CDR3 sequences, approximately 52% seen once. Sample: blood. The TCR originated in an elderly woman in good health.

The CDR3 loop is CASSFRVKNIQYF. CDR3 DNA sequence: TGTGCCAGCAGTTTCCGGGTTAAAAACATTCAGTACTTC. V usage is TRBV28 and J usage is TRBJ2-4; D unclear. This CDR3 has 13 amino acids. V was shortened by 3 bases and J by 4 bases, with 7 bases between the two germline ends. Germline CDR1 and CDR2: MDHEN and SYDVKM.